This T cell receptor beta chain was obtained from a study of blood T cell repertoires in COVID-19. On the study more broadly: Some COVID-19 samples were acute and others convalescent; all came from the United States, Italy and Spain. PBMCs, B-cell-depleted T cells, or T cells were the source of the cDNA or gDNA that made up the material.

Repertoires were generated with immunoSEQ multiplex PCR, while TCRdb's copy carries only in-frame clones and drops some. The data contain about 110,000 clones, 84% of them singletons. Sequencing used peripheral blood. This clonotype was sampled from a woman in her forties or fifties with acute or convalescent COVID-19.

The CDR3 spells CASSPGQGKGNTEAFF. The CDR3 DNA is TGTGCCAGCAGCCCCGGACAGGGTAAGGGGAACACTGAAGCTTTCTTT. The rearrangement links TRBV7-8 to TRBJ1-1; 8 nucleotides agree with TRBD1. Per germline, CDR1 SGHVS and CDR2 FQNEAQ. After removal of 5 bases from V and 1 base from J, the junction contained 9 bases not matched to a gene. This CDR3 spans 16 amino acids.